This note documents a single T cell receptor beta chain sequence. In the original analysis: The assay estimated nucleated cells by amplifying reference gene primers. Sequencing was performed with immunoSEQ multiplex PCR; in TCRdb, only in-frame clones are kept and a portion is missing. Clone size and V and J calls were adopted from that table, with D and trimming inferred from the DNA. The top ten clones hold 4.3% of a sample with tens of thousands of clones, 90% of them seen once. The data stem from a study of blood T cell repertoires in COVID-19. Overall study: The United States, Italy and Spain supplied acute and convalescent COVID-19 samples. PBMCs, B-cell-depleted T cells, or T cells provided the cDNA or gDNA that made up the material.

Specimen: peripheral blood. This receptor was taken from a woman of 80 years or more with active or convalescent COVID-19.

The CDR3 spells CASSPSGGTGELFF. CDR3 bases: TGCGCCAGCAGTCCTTCGGGGGGAACCGGGGAGCTGTTTTTT. V usage is TRBV5-1 and J usage is TRBJ2-2; 7 positions agree with TRBD2. This CDR3 is built from 14 residues. The J segment lost 5 bases and the V segment lost 5 bases, leaving 6 bases of the junction unmatched. Germline V gene data show CDR1 as SGHRS and CDR2 as YFSETQ.